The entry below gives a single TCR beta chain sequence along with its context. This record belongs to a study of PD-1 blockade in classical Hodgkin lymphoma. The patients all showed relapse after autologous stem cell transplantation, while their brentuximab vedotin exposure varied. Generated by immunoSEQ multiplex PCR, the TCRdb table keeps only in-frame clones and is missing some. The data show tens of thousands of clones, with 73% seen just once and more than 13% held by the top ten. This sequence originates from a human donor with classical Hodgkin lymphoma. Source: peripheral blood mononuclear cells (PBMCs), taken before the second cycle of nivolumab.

The CDR3 spells CASSPLGKEQFF. DNA for the CDR3: TGTGCCAGCAGCCCACTCGGCAAGGAGCAGTTCTTC. The chain couples TRBV7-3 to TRBJ2-1; D not resolved. V shed 5 bases and J shed 10 bases, with 12 bases lying between them. Germline V gives CDR1 SGHTA, CDR2 FQGTGA. The CDR3 sequence is 12 residues long.